This TCR beta chain is from a study of identical twins. The CDR3 runs to 14 residues. From germline, CDR1 is SGHRS and CDR2 YFSETQ. The ends were cut back, 5 bases at V and 2 bases at J, with 14 bases in the middle. General observations from the study: The models gave estimates that fell short of the out-of-frame TCR alpha sharing seen in monozygotic twins.

With regard to this clonotype: Its specificity is unknown.

Template switching, a step in the protocol, added a universal primer site, and cDNA carried unique molecular identifiers. MiXCR, run by TCRdb on the 5' RACE reads, gives a single entry per CDR3 protein. Here the sample spans approximately 500,000 distinct CDR3 sequences, 15% being singletons. The same sample was also used in a study of yellow fever vaccine responses in identical twins.

The source is a woman under 30 in good health. Sequencing input: CD4+ T cells sorted from blood. This chain links TRBV5-1 with TRBJ2-7; tentatively, D is TRBD2 (5 bases). The CDR3 reads CASSSRVATYEQYF. The CDR3 DNA sequence: TGCGCCAGCAGTTCGAGGGTGGCCACCTACGAGCAGTACTTC.